A single count supports the clone carrying this T cell receptor beta chain. The sample comes from a study of blood T cell repertoires in COVID-19. About the research overall: Donors in the United States, Italy and Spain gave samples during acute or convalescent COVID-19.

The J segment lost 7 bases and the V segment lost 7 bases, leaving 8 bases of the junction unmatched. Germline values: CDR1 SNHLY, CDR2 FYNNEI. The CDR3 length is 14 residues. As handled by the study authors: Reference gene primer amplification in the assay estimated nucleated cell counts. Sequencing was performed with immunoSEQ multiplex PCR; in TCRdb, only in-frame clones are kept and a portion is missing. For V, J and clone size, that table is used; D and trimming come from the DNA. This sample has around 98,000 clones, with roughly 82% found just once. The receptor was isolated from a man aged 65-85 years with active or convalescent COVID-19. The sequencing input was peripheral blood. The V call is TRBV2, the J call TRBJ2-2; 8 bases match TRBD1. The CDR3: CASKSTGGFGELFF. The CDR3 bases are TGTGCCAGCAAGAGCACAGGGGGTTTCGGGGAGCTGTTTTTT.